This TCR beta chain stems from a study of cytomegalovirus exposure and HLA in healthy donors. Findings and caveats of the study: 150 to 200 TCR beta chains were listed as cytomegalovirus-associated. In a later analysis, V- and J-gene trimming of beta chains associated with a DCLRE1C missense variant, replicated independently.

Donors consisted of healthy bone marrow donors. Concerning this clone itself: Antigen specificity is unknown.

This PCR relied on a set of 60 Vbeta primers and 13 Jbeta primers. Clones were read by immunoSEQ multiplex PCR, and TCRdb kept only the in-frame ones, dropping some. This table has 160,000 or so clones, approximately 80% appearing once. The CDR3 is made up of 14 amino acids. The J segment lost 6 bases and the V segment lost 2 bases, leaving 5 bases of the junction unmatched. Germline V gene data show CDR1 as SGHRS and CDR2 as YFSETQ. V and J are TRBV5-1 and TRBJ1-5, with TRBD1 identical over 7 bases. The sample consisted of PBMCs. The origin of this receptor is a woman between 50 and 59 years old in good health and CMV-seronegative. DNA of the CDR3: TGCGCCAGCAGCTTACAGGGGACCGGTCAGCCCCAGCATTTT. Residues: CASSLQGTGQPQHF.